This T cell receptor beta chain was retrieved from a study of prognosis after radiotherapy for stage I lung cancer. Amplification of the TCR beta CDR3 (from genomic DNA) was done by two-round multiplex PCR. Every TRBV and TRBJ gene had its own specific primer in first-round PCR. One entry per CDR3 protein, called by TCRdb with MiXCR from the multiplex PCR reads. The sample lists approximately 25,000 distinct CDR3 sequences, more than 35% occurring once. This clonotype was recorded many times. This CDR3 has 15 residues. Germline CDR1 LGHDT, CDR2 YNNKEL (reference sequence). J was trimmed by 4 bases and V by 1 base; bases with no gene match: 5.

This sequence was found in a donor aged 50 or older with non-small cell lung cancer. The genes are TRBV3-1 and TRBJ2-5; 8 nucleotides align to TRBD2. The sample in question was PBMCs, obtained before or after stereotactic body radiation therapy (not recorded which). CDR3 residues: CASSQVTGGVETQYF. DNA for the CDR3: TGTGCCAGCAGCCAAGTTACGGGAGGGGTAGAGACCCAGTACTTC.